This T cell receptor beta chain was profiled in a study of tumor-infiltrating lymphocytes in primary liver carcinoma. Study as a whole: Subjects consisted of male and female patients aged 30 to 69 years.

Details on this clonotype: A clone one base away is much larger, so this may be a read error.

Unsorted whole blood supplied the RNA, and germline DNA was extracted too. These patients lived with chronic HBV infection and had never been treated. TCR beta cDNA was made from around 520 ng total RNA with a constant-region primer. Employing slightly modified ARM-PCR, three nested multiplex PCR rounds were run, and these gave rise to the TCR beta libraries. For 10 cycles apiece, the opening two PCR rounds ran with TRBV1-TRBV30 forward primers and a C-beta reverse primer. TCRdb reanalysed the multiplex PCR reads using MiXCR and keeps one entry per CDR3 protein. The data show 310,000 or so distinct CDR3 sequences, with about three fifths seen just once and about a sixth held by the top ten. The CDR3 has 15 amino acids. CDR1 MNHNS and CDR2 SASEGT come from the germline V gene.

This clonotype was sampled from a woman aged 25 to 39 with primary liver carcinoma and hepatitis B virus infection. V and J are TRBV6-1 and TRBJ2-6, with D possibly being TRBD1 (5 bases). The sequenced sample consisted of peripheral blood. CDR3 nucleotides: TGTGCCAGCAGTGAAAGGTCCTCTGGGGCCAACGTCCCGACTTTC. Amino acids: CASSERSSGANVPTF.